This T cell receptor beta chain was observed in a study of siplizumab effects on memory and regulatory T cells. The assay was immunoSEQ multiplex PCR, and TCRdb's table has in-frame clones only and misses some. This table has about 69,000 clones, 88% appearing once. V was shortened by 1 base and J by 3 bases, with 15 bases between the two germline ends. In germline, CDR1 is MGHRA, CDR2 YSYEKL. The CDR3 totals 17 residues. The specimen was Tregs sorted from blood. This receptor was identified in a human donor in good health. V is TRBV4-1 and J is TRBJ2-2; the D is unclear. The CDR3 region has the DNA TGCGCCAGCAGCCAAGGATTTTTGGAACGACACACCGGGGAGCTGTTTTTT. Encoded protein: CASSQGFLERHTGELFF.